This T cell receptor (beta chain) is from a study of early T cells in non-severe SARS-CoV-2 infection (dated by TCRdb to the early 2020s). Regarding the research as a whole: Because TCR sequencing relied on bulk RNA taken from unsorted whole blood, pairing of alpha and beta chains was not possible. Results the study describes overall, beyond this receptor: Matching against VDJdb was skewed toward anti-spike CD8 responses, likely underestimated virus-specific expansions, and missed private and CD4 specificities.

This clonotype has a count of ten or more. The target of this receptor is not known. Within one base of it there is no much larger clone, and no base qualities were kept. Set within a cohort of healthcare workers in London, UK, this nested case-control study involved weekly PCR testing of nasopharyngeal swabs along with blood sampling. Healthcare workers were enrolled in the week of the UK lockdown, from 23 to 31 March 2020, and were followed every week for up to roughly 15 weeks. V is clipped by 1 base and J by 3 bases, and the sequence between their germline boundaries is 12 bases long. From the cysteine through the phenylalanine, the CDR3 covers 15 amino acids. Only CDR3 DNA remains: 45 bases, in frame from the first base. The germline V gene provides CDR1 SGHVS and CDR2 FQNEAQ. Library method: 5' RACE. Data came from a NextSeq 500. Unique molecular identifiers were attached to individual cDNA molecules in the TCR library protocol so that sequencing error and PCR bias could be corrected. TCR alpha and beta chains were both sequenced, and the abundances of alpha and beta sequences in each sample were closely correlated with each other. The original methods were these. Decombinator V4 was used to annotate TCR sequences for V gene, J gene and CDR3. Expanded TCRs were defined as changing significantly between any two time points under a Poisson model with p below 0.0001. Abundances of TCRs were expressed as counts per million after normalisation to the total number of TCRs sequenced in each sample. TRAV1-2 paired with TRAJ12, TRAJ20 or TRAJ33 defined MAIT TCRs, while TRAV10 paired with TRAJ18 defined iNKT TCRs. VDJdb, accessed on 1 November 2021, was searched for TCRs annotated for CMV, EBV and SARS-CoV-2, and TCRs annotated for more than one antigen were excluded. The public reads were quality trimmed at Q25 with fastp and then assembled into clones with MiXCR by TCRdb, keeping productive beta chains. Under each unique CDR3 protein, matching rows form one entry showing the most common genes and DNA. TCRdb, rather than the study authors, made the V and J calls. Across this sample there are around 40,000 distinct CDR3 sequences, with under 8% seen only once. The ten most abundant clones make up under 7.5% of the sample.

The rearranged chain carries TRBV7-8 and TRBJ1-1; a weak D assignment points to TRBD1 (6 bases agree). This clonotype originated in an adult who was a healthcare worker with PCR-confirmed SARS-CoV-2 infection or an uninfected control (not recorded which). The sample taken for sequencing was whole blood. The bases read TGTGCCAGCAGCTTAGGAGGGGGACCTCACACTGAAGCTTTCTTT. The translation is CASSLGGGPHTEAFF.